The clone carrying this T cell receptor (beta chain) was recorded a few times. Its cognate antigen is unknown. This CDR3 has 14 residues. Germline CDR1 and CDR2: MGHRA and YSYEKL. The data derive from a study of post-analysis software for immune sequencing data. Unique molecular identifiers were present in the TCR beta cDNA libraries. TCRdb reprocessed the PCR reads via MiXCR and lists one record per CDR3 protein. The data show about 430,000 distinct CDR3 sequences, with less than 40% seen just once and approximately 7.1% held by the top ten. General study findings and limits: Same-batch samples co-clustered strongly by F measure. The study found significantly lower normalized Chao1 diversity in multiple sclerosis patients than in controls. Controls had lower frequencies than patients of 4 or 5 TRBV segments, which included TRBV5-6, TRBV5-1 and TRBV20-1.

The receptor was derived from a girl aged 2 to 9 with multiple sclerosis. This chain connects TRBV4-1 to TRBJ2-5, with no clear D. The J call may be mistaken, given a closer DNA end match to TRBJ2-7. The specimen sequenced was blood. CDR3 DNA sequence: TGCGCCAGCAGCCCCGGAGCGTGGGTCGGCGAGCAGTACTTC. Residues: CASSPGAWVGEQYF.